One sample yielded the 10 T cell receptor beta chains listed below, sequenced in a study of cytotoxic CD8 clonotypes in ibrutinib-treated CLL. Profiling relied on immunoSEQ multiplex PCR, and the TCRdb table lists in-frame clones only, not all of them. Of approximately 100,000 clones listed, 60% to 80% are singletons. Sequencing used PBMCs, obtained after 24 months of ibrutinib treatment. The receptors shown here come from a human donor with chronic lymphocytic leukemia.

V and J are TRBV20-1 and TRBJ2-5; unclear D gene. The germline CDR1 and CDR2 sequences are DFQATT and SNEGSKA (reference sequence). The CDR3 consists of 11 residues. The V end was cut by 5 bases, the J end by 5 bases, with 9 bases between. The CDR3 sequence is CSAGPGETQYF. In nucleotides, the CDR3 is TGCAGTGCTGGGCCTGGGGAGACCCAGTACTTC.

The J gene is TRBJ2-1, the V gene TRBV9, with TRBD2 identical over 7 bases. Germline V gene sequence: CDR1 SGDLS, CDR2 YYNGEE. V was clipped by 0 bases and J by 3 bases; unmatched bases: 9. CDR3 length: 17 residues. DNA for the CDR3: TGTGCCAGCAGCGTAGGAGCTTTGCGGGACTACTACAATGAGCAGTTCTTC. The encoded protein is CASSVGALRDYYNEQFF.

This chain joins TRBV19 and TRBJ2-7; TRBD1 or TRBD2 may be the D gene (5 bases each). In germline, CDR1 is LNHDA, CDR2 SQIVND (reference sequence). V gave up 5 bases and J gave up 7 bases, with 18 bases separating them. The CDR3 runs 14 residues. The CDR3 region is CASSLGPATREQYF. The CDR3 nucleotides are TGTGCCAGTAGTTTGGGACCCGCGACGCGGGAGCAGTACTTC.

The gene calls are TRBV4-1 and TRBJ1-6, with 7 nucleotides matching TRBD1. This CDR3 comprises 15 residues. After removal of 3 bases from V and 5 bases from J, the junction contained 4 bases not matched to a gene. The V gene's germline CDR1 is MGHRA and CDR2 YSYEKL. This CDR3 is CASSQEDRNNSPLHF. The CDR3, as DNA: TGCGCCAGCAGCCAGGAGGACAGGAATAATTCACCCCTCCACTTT.

The V call is TRBV28, the J call TRBJ2-7, with D maybe TRBD2 (6 bases). Germline CDR1 reads MDHEN; CDR2 reads SYDVKM. Trimming stripped 6 bases from V and 0 bases from J, with 18 bases between. The CDR3 runs 16 residues. The CDR3 nucleotides read TGTGCCAGCAGCTCATCCGGGACTCCTAACTCCTACGAGCAGTACTTC. Translated: CASSSSGTPNSYEQYF.

The CDR3 region is CASSYSGGGVSPLHF. The CDR3 coding sequence is TGTGCCAGCAGTTACTCAGGGGGGGGCGTTTCACCCCTCCACTTT. The rearrangement joins TRBV6-5 to TRBJ1-6, with D perhaps TRBD1 (6 bases). The germline V gene encodes CDR1 MNHEY and CDR2 SVGAGI. Deletions cut 0 bases from V and 9 bases from J, with 12 bases between. The CDR3 is 15 amino acids.

This clone is a singleton in its sample. The rearrangement uses TRBV29-1 and TRBJ1-1; TRBD1 matches 8 bases. The J segment lost 4 bases and the V segment lost 6 bases, leaving 7 bases of the junction unmatched. The CDR3 covers 13 residues. Germline CDR1 SQVTM, CDR2 ANQGSEA. This chain's CDR3 is CSVFDRGPTEAFF. CDR3 nucleotide sequence: TGCAGCGTGTTTGACAGGGGACCCACTGAAGCTTTCTTT.

This clone was counted between two and nine times. The chain links TRBV27 to TRBJ2-4; either TRBD1 or TRBD2 may supply D (5 bases each). CDR1 and CDR2 from the germline V gene are MNHEY and SMNVEV (reference sequence). The CDR3 runs 17 residues. V shed 3 bases and J shed 0 bases, with 15 bases lying between them. CDR3 bases: TGTGCCAGCAGTTTGGACCGAGGGGCGATAGCCAAAAACATTCAGTACTTC. Translating it yields CASSLDRGAIAKNIQYF.

This chain connects TRBV18 to TRBJ2-1; TRBD2 aligns across 16 bases. The V and J ends lost 1 base and 9 bases, in that order; junction bases with no gene match: 3. The CDR3 covers 16 residues. Germline V CDR1 and CDR2: KGHSH, LQKENI. CDR3 residues: CASSPLGTSGRAEQFF. DNA of the CDR3: TGTGCCAGCTCACCACTGGGGACTAGCGGGAGGGCTGAGCAGTTCTTC.

This clone appeared a single time. The gene calls are TRBV29-1 and TRBJ1-3; D call uncertain. In germline, CDR1 is SQVTM, CDR2 ANQGSEA. The CDR3 extends over 12 amino acids. The V end lost 5 bases, the J end lost 3 bases, and 8 bases lay between the germline ends. The CDR3 DNA follows: TGCAGCGTTAGGACTGATGGAAACACCATATATTTT. This gives the protein CSVRTDGNTIYF.